This T cell receptor beta chain was sequenced for a study of OX40 agonist ivuxolimab in advanced cancers. With autoimmune disease history or systemic immunosuppression, patients were excluded. Patients had blood sampled at baseline and again on cycle 4 day 1 and cycle 7 day 1. On this clone: What it binds is unknown.

Here immunoSEQ multiplex PCR was the method, and the copy in TCRdb shows in-frame clones only, minus some. The table has more than 45,000 clones, around 85% seen once; the top ten hold 0.88%. Study results and limitations: Certain nonresponding patients likewise had low normalized T-cell clonal expansion.

The germline V and J ends were trimmed by 5 bases and 2 bases, with 16 bases remaining between them. The CDR3 contains 16 residues. Per germline, CDR1 SGHAT and CDR2 FQNNGV. This sequence originates from an adult with an advanced solid tumor such as melanoma, head and neck, liver or kidney cancer. The V gene is TRBV11-2, the J gene TRBJ1-3; D is unresolved. The specimen was CD4+ or CD8+ T cells sorted from blood, collected in a trial of the OX40 agonist ivuxolimab. The CDR3 nucleotides read TGTGCCAGCAGCCCCACGGGCGATTTAACTGGAAACACCATATATTTT. The encoded protein is CASSPTGDLTGNTIYF.